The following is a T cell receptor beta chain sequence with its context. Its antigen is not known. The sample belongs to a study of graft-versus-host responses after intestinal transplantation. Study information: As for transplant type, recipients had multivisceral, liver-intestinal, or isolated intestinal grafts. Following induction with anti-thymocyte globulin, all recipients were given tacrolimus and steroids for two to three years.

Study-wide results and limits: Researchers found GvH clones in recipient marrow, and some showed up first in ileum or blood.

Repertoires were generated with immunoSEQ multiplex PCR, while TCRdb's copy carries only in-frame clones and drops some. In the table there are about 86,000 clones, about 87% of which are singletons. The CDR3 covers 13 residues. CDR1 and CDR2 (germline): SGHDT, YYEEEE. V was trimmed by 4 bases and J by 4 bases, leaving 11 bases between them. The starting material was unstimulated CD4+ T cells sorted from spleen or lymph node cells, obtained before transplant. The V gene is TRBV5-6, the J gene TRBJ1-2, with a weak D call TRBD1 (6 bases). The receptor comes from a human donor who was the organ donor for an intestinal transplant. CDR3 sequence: CASSPTGIYGYTF. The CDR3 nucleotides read TGTGCCAGCAGCCCCACAGGGATCTATGGCTACACCTTC.